These 3 T cell receptor beta chains were all obtained from the same sample, sequenced in a study of blood T cell repertoires in COVID-19. The method was immunoSEQ multiplex PCR; TCRdb's version includes in-frame clones alone and lacks a portion of them. Of around 310,000 clones in the sample, around 90% are singletons; the top ten hold 5%. The material sequenced was PBMCs or T cells enriched from blood (not recorded which). Every receptor here comes from a man aged 25 to 40 who had recovered from COVID-19.

J is TRBJ2-2 and V is TRBV2; 10 bases agree with TRBD2. With 0 bases clipped from V and 7 bases from J, the junction kept 5 bases outside the gene matches. This CDR3 contains 16 residues. CDR1 SNHLY and CDR2 FYNNEI come from the germline V gene. The chain's CDR3 is CASSEASGGLGGELFF. The CDR3 nucleotides are TGTGCCAGCAGTGAAGCTAGCGGGGGGCTCGGCGGGGAGCTGTTTTTT.

The chain has TRBV2 and TRBJ1-2, with 7 positions matching TRBD1. V was clipped by 6 bases and J by 5 bases; unmatched bases: 9. This CDR3 contains 14 residues. CDR1 and CDR2 from the germline V gene are SNHLY and FYNNEI. DNA of the CDR3: TGTGCCAGCAGCGAATCGGGACAGACGTATGGCTACACCTTC. It translates to CASSESGQTYGYTF.

This clone was recorded a few times. This chain links TRBV11-3 with TRBJ2-7; the D is unclear. V lost 4 bases and J lost 0, with 4 bases in between. Germline CDR1 SGHNT, CDR2 YENEEA. The length of the CDR3 is 12 residues. The DNA for the CDR3 is TGTGCCAGCAGCTCGAGCTCCTACGAGCAGTACTTC. Its translation is CASSSSSYEQYF.